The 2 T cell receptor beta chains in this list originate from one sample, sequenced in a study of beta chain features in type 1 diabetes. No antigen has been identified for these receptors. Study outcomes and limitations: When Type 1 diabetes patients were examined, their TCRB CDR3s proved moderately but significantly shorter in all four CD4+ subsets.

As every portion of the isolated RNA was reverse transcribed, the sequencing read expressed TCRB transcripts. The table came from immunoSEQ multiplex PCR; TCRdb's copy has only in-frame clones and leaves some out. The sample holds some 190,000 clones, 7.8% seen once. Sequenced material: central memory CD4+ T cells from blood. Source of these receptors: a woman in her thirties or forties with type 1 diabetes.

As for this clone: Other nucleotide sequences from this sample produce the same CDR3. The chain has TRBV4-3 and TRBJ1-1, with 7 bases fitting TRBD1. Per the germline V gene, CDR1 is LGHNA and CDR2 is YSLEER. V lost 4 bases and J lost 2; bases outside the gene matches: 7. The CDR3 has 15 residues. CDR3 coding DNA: TGCGCCAGCAGCCGAGTTGACAGGGATAACACTGAAGCTTTCTTT. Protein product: CASSRVDRDNTEAFF.

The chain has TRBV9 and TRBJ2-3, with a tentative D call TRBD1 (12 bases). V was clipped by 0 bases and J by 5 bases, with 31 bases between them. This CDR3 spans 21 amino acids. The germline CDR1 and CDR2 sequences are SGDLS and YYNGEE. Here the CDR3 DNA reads TGTGCCAGCAGCGTAGAAAAGGGACAGGGGGCAACTAGCGGGAGCCAAGATACGCAGTATTTT. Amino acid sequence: CASSVEKGQGATSGSQDTQYF.